This T cell receptor (beta chain) was profiled in a study of molecular identifiers for immune sequencing clone quantification. Study-wide results and limits: Clones above 20 RNA copies contained over 99% of effector molecules and under 1% of naive molecules.

This clonotype was observed a single time. Its antigen is currently unknown. The ends were cut back, 1 base at V and 5 bases at J, with 11 bases in the middle. From germline, CDR1 is MNHEY and CDR2 SMNVEV (reference sequence). The CDR3 length is 14 residues. Using its own MiXCR run on the PCR reads, TCRdb lists one record per CDR3 protein. The sample consists of around 300,000 distinct CDR3 sequences, 24% of them appearing once. Sequenced sample: naive CD8+ T cells from blood, with Jurkat cell RNA spiked in. Stated subset: FACS-sorted CD8+CD4-CCR7+CD45RA+ naive T cells. The chain is built from TRBV27 and TRBJ2-5; D gene uncertain. The sequence was collected from a human donor in good health. Some libraries in this study had Jurkat cell RNA spiked in. The CDR3 sequence is CASSLFSYGETQYF. The DNA of the CDR3 is TGTGCCAGCAGTTTATTCTCGTACGGGGAGACCCAGTACTTC.